The T cell receptor (beta chain) described here comes from a study of blood T cell repertoires in COVID-19. Study details: Italy, Spain and the United States were the sources of the convalescent and acute COVID-19 samples. Sources were T cells, B-cell-depleted T cells, or PBMCs; the material itself was cDNA or gDNA.

Seattle patient enrollment occurred during active infection, with longitudinal follow-up thereafter. Sequencing used immunoSEQ multiplex PCR; TCRdb keeps in-frame clones, though not all of them. The sample lists approximately 120,000 clones, 75% to 90% seen once, with around 3% in the top ten. With 4 bases removed from V and 1 base from J, the gap between germline ends came to 7 bases. This CDR3 spans 13 amino acids. Germline V gives CDR1 LGHNA, CDR2 YSLEER. The sequenced material came from peripheral blood. This receptor was identified in a woman older than 75 with COVID-19, enrolled during active disease. The chain is built from TRBV4-3 and TRBJ1-1; no clear D gene. The CDR3: CASSLEGNTEAFF. The CDR3 DNA follows: TGCGCCAGCAGCCTCGAGGGGAACACTGAAGCTTTCTTT.